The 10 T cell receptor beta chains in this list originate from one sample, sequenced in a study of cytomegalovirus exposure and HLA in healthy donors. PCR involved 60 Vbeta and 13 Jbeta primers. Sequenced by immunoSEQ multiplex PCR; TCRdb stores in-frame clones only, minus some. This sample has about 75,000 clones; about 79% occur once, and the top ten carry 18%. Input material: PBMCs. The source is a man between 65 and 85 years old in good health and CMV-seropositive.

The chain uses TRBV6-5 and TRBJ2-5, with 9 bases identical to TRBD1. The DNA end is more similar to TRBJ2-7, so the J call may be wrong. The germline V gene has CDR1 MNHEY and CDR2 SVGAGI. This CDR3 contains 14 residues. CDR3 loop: CASSPGQGIHEQYF. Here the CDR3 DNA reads TGTGCCAGCAGCCCGGGACAGGGTATTCACGAGCAGTACTTC.

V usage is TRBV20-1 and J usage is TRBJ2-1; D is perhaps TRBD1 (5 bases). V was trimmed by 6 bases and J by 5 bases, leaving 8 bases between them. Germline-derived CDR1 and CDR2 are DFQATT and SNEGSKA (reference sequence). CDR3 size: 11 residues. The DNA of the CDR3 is TGCAGTGCAAGACAGAACAATGAGCAGTTCTTC. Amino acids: CSARQNNEQFF.

This CDR3 reads CASSPSAGVDYGYTF. CDR3 nucleotides: TGTGCCAGCAGTCCCTCCGCCGGGGTTGACTATGGCTACACCTTC. The chain combines TRBV28 with TRBJ1-2; the D is unclear. Trimming took 5 bases from V and 3 from J, leaving 16 bases between them. The CDR3 has 15 amino acids. The V gene's germline CDR1 is MDHEN and CDR2 SYDVKM.

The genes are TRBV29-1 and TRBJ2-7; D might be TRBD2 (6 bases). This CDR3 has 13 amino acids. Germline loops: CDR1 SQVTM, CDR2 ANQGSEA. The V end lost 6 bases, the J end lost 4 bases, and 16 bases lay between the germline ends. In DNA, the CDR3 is TGCAGCGTAGGCAAGGGGAGGAGGTACGAGCAGTACTTC. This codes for CSVGKGRRYEQYF.

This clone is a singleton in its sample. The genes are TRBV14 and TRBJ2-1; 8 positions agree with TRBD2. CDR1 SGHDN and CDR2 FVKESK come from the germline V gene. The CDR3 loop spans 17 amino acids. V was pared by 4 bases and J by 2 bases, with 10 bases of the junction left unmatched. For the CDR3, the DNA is TGTGCCAGCAGCCCGATGGCGAGAGCGGGGGCCTACAATGAGCAGTTCTTC. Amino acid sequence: CASSPMARAGAYNEQFF. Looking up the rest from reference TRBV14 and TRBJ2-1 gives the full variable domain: EAGVTQFPSHSVIEKGQTVTLRCDPISGHDNLYWYRRVMGKEIKFLLHFVKESKQDESGMPNNRFLAERTGGTYSTLKVQPAELEDSGVYFCASSPMARAGAYNEQFFGPGTRLTVL.

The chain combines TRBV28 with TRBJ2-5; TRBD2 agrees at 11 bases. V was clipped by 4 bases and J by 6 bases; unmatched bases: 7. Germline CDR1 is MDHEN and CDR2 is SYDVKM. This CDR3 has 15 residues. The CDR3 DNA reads TGTGCCAGCAGTTCCTCGACTAGCGGGATCAAGACCCAGTACTTC. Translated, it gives CASSSSTSGIKTQYF. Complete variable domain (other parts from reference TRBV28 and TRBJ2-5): DVKVTQSSRYLVKRTGEKVFLECVQDMDHENMFWYRQDPGLGLRLIYFSYDVKMKEKGDIPEGYSVSREKKERFSLILESASTNQTSMYLCASSSSTSGIKTQYFGPGTRLLVL.

CDR3 DNA: TGCAGCGTTGAAAAGACCGAGGACACTGAAGCTTTCTTT. Translating it yields CSVEKTEDTEAFF. The chain uses TRBV29-1 and TRBJ1-1; D is undetermined. The V end was cut by 2 bases, the J end by 3 bases, with 10 bases between. The CDR3 consists of 13 residues. The germline CDR1 and CDR2 sequences are SQVTM and ANQGSEA.

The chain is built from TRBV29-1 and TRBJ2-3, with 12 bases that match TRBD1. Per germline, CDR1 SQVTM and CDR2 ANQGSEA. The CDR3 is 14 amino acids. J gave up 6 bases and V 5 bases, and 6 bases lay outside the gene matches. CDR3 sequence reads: CSVSGQGALDTQYF. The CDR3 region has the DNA TGCAGCGTTTCGGGACAGGGGGCTCTCGATACGCAGTATTTT.

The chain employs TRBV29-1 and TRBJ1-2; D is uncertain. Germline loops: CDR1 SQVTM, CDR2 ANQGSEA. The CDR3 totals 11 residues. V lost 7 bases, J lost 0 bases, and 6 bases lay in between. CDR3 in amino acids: CSGQTNYGYTF. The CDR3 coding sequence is TGCAGCGGCCAGACTAACTATGGCTACACCTTC.

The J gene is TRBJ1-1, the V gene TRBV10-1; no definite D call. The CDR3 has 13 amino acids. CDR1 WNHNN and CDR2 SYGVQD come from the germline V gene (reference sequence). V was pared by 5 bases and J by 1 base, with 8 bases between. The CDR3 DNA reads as TGCGCCAGCAGTCAACAGAGGAACACTGAAGCTTTCTTT. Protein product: CASSQQRNTEAFF.